This TCR beta chain derives from a study of shared clonotypes between healthy human individuals. Overall study context: The plates for each donor numbered three CD4 naive, three CD4 memory, two CD8 naive and one CD8 memory.

Method: immunoSEQ multiplex PCR; TCRdb's copy keeps in-frame clones and lacks some. This table holds more than 2,000,000 clones, 80% to 95% found once. This CDR3 is 15 amino acids long. The germline CDR1 and CDR2 sequences are SGHRS and YFSETQ. V shed 4 bases and J shed 13 bases, with 24 bases lying between them. The clonotype comes from a man aged 18 to 29 in good health. Some clones in this sample may be carry-over from other donors' samples. Source material: naive CD4+ T cells from PBMCs. Documented subset: CD45RA+ positively selected. This chain uses TRBV5-1 with TRBJ2-1; D is perhaps TRBD2 (6 bases). The CDR3 bases are TGCGCCAGCAGCCCGGACGTCGGGGGTGCTCTAGAACAGTTCTTC. Its protein is CASSPDVGGALEQFF.